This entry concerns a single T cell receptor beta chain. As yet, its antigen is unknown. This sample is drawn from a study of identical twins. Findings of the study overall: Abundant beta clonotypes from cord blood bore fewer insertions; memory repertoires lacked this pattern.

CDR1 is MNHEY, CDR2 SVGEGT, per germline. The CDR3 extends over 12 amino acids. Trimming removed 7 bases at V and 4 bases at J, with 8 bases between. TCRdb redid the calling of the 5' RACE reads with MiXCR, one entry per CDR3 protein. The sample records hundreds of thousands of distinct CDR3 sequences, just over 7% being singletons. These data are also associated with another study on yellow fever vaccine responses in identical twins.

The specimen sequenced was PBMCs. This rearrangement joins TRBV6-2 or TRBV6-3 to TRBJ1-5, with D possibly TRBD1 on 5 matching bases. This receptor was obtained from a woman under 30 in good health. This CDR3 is CASMSGNQPQHF. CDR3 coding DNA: TGTGCCAGCATGTCAGGGAATCAGCCCCAGCATTTT.